Sequencing of this TCR beta chain was carried out in a study of cytomegalovirus exposure and HLA in healthy donors. With 4 bases clipped from V and 2 bases from J, the junction kept 8 bases outside the gene matches. Germline V gene sequence: CDR1 SGHRS, CDR2 YFSETQ. This CDR3 has 17 amino acids. Primers: 60 Vbeta forward and 13 Jbeta reverse. Measured with immunoSEQ multiplex PCR; TCRdb has only the in-frame clones, and not every one. Of 150,000 to 200,000 clones in the sample, about 80% were seen once. Regarding the study as a whole: Segments of the TCR beta V type were, in most cases, productive about 87% or about 30% of the time in an earlier analysis. Sequencing likely caused a cluster of highly shared sequence variants.

At collection, donors were nominally healthy, but unrecorded immune exposures were probable. In the case of this clone: The antigen is undetermined.

The chain links TRBV5-1 to TRBJ2-6, with 8 bases that match TRBD1. The TCR originated in a woman aged 30 to 39 in good health and CMV-seronegative. The sequencing sample was made of PBMCs. CDR3 residues: CASSPWTGNAGANVLTF. DNA of the CDR3: TGCGCCAGCAGCCCCTGGACAGGGAATGCTGGGGCCAACGTCCTGACTTTC.